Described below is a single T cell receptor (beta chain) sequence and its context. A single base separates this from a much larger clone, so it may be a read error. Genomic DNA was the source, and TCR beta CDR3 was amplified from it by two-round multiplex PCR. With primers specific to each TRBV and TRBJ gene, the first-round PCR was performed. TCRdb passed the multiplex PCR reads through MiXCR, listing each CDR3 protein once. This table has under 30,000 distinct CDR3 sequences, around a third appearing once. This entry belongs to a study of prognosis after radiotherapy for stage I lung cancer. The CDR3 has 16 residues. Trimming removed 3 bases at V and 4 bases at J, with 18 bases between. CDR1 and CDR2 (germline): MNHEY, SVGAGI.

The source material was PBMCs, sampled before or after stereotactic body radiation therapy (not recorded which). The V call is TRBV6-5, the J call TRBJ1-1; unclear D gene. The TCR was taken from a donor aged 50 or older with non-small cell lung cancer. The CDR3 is CASSYSTDHSSTEAFF. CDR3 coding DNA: TGTGCCAGCAGTTATTCCACCGACCATTCGAGCACTGAAGCTTTCTTT.